These T cell receptor beta chains were read from a single sample in a study of vaccination and CD4 T cells after COVID-19. These receptors are not linked to any known antigen. TCRdb independently ran MiXCR on the PCR reads; one entry per CDR3 protein. The sample shows approximately 9,000 distinct CDR3 sequences, around half of them seen only once. Sequenced material: CD4+ T cells from blood, cultured in vitro. The receptor set was obtained from a human donor who had recovered from COVID-19. Each CDR3 is given with its conserved first and last residue. D genes are given only for firm matches. Clone size is shown for a subset of rows, as once, few, many or a class of expanded clone.

>TRBV2|few|TRBD1|TRBJ1-2
CASRAGQGLGYGYTF
TGTGCCAGCAGGGCGGGACAGGGCCTCGGCTATGGCTACACCTTC
>TRBV15|NA|NA|TRBJ1-1
CATSMKGGGTEAFF
TGTGCCACCAGCATGAAGGGAGGAGGCACTGAAGCTTTCTTT
>TRBV6-2/TRBV6-3|NA|NA|TRBJ1-1
CASRRVQGTAFF
TGTGCCAGCAGAAGGGTGCAGGGTACAGCTTTCTTT
>TRBV6-1|few|NA|TRBJ1-1
CASSPSRGGPEAFF
TGTGCCAGCAGCCCCTCCCGGGGGGGCCCTGAAGCTTTCTTT
>TRBV20-1|NA|TRBD1|TRBJ1-5
CSARPYRTGNPNSNQPQHF
TGCAGTGCTAGACCTTATAGGACAGGGAATCCCAATAGCAATCAGCCCCAGCATTTT
>TRBV28|NA|TRBD1|TRBJ1-1
CASSPSRGQTSLEAFF
TGTGCCAGCAGCCCCTCTAGGGGACAGACGTCTCTTGAAGCTTTCTTT
>TRBV6-1|NA|TRBD2|TRBJ2-1
CASKRGVLAGTDEQFF
TGTGCCAGCAAGAGAGGGGTACTAGCGGGGACCGATGAGCAGTTCTTC
>TRBV6-4|NA|NA|TRBJ2-3
CASSDYRQPDTQYF
TGTGCCAGCAGTGACTACCGACAGCCAGATACGCAGTATTTT
>TRBV6-1|few|NA|TRBJ2-5
CASSERLGGAETQYF
TGTGCCAGCAGTGAAAGACTAGGGGGGGCGGAGACCCAGTACTTC
>TRBV20-1|NA|NA|TRBJ2-7
CSASTGFRVPPYEQYF
TGCAGTGCTAGTACAGGGTTTAGAGTCCCCCCCTACGAGCAGTACTTC
>TRBV19|NA|TRBD1|TRBJ1-5
CASSMTGAGQPQHF
TGTGCCAGTAGTATGACAGGGGCAGGGCAGCCCCAGCATTTT
>TRBV7-8|NA|NA|TRBJ2-1
CASSAGPGYNSYNEQFF
TGTGCCAGCAGCGCCGGCCCTGGGTATAACTCCTACAATGAGCAGTTCTTC
>TRBV19|NA|NA|TRBJ1-6
CASSIQGTNSPLHF
TGTGCCAGTAGTATCCAAGGGACGAATTCACCCCTCCACTTT
>TRBV6-2/TRBV6-3|NA|NA|TRBJ1-1
CASSYSSGHAVRNMNTEAFF
TGTGCCAGCAGTTACTCCTCGGGACACGCGGTAAGGAATATGAACACTGAAGCTTTCTTT
>TRBV6-1|few|NA|TRBJ1-1
CASRRFAISRGTEAFF
TGTGCCAGCAGACGATTCGCGATCAGCAGAGGAACTGAAGCTTTCTTT
>TRBV20-1|NA|NA|TRBJ2-7
CSARDEQGLSEQYF
TGCAGTGCTAGAGATGAGCAGGGTTTGTCCGAGCAGTACTTC
>TRBV7-8|once|NA|TRBJ1-1
CASSLRPPNTEAFF
TGTGCCAGCAGCCTTAGACCGCCGAACACTGAAGCTTTCTTT
>TRBV20-1|few|NA|TRBJ2-2
CSASLSADTGELFF
TGCAGTGCTAGCCTTAGTGCGGACACCGGGGAGCTGTTTTTT
>TRBV6-1|few|NA|TRBJ2-3
CASSGVETADTQYF
TGTGCCAGCAGTGGGGTAGAGACAGCAGATACGCAGTATTTT
>TRBV2|once|NA|TRBJ1-1
CASSEGEGFRTEAFF
TGTGCCAGCAGTGAAGGGGAAGGGTTTCGTACTGAAGCTTTCTTT
>TRBV20-1|few|TRBD1|TRBJ1-5
CSARNRGSEPQHF
TGCAGTGCCAGAAACAGGGGGTCGGAGCCCCAGCATTTT
>TRBV6-1|NA|TRBD1|TRBJ1-2
CASSQGQGGDYGYTF
TGTGCCAGCAGCCAAGGACAGGGGGGGGACTATGGCTACACCTTC
>TRBV6-1|NA|TRBD1|TRBJ2-7
CASRQDRGQYEQYF
TGTGCCAGCAGGCAAGACAGGGGGCAGTACGAGCAGTACTTC
>TRBV7-8|few|NA|TRBJ1-1
CASSPGRNTEAFF
TGTGCCAGCAGCCCTGGACGGAACACTGAAGCTTTCTTT
>TRBV12-3/TRBV12-4|NA|NA|TRBJ2-7
CASSSTNEQYF
TGTGCCAGCAGCTCAACAAACGAGCAGTACTTC
>TRBV6-1|once|NA|TRBJ1-3
CASSLRAPGNTIYF
TGTGCCAGCAGCCTCAGGGCTCCTGGAAACACCATATATTTT
>TRBV7-2|few|TRBD1|TRBJ1-4
CASSRQGANEKLFF
TGTGCCAGCAGCCGACAGGGAGCTAATGAAAAACTGTTTTTT
>TRBV7-2|NA|NA|TRBJ2-7
CASSLVQAYEQYF
TGTGCCAGCAGCTTAGTTCAGGCGTACGAGCAGTACTTC
>TRBV4-3|NA|NA|TRBJ1-2
CASSQLGGRNYGYTF
TGCGCCAGCAGCCAACTCGGGGGGCGGAACTATGGCTACACCTTC
>TRBV7-2|few|NA|TRBJ1-5
CASSLYGDLQHF
TGTGCCAGCAGCTTATACGGGGATCTCCAGCATTTT
>TRBV7-3|NA|TRBD2|TRBJ2-3
CASSKNSGEDTQYF
TGTGCCAGCAGCAAAAATAGCGGGGAGGATACGCAGTATTTT
>TRBV7-3|once|TRBD1|TRBJ2-7
CASSLGQGTEQYF
TGTGCCAGCAGCTTAGGACAGGGGACCGAGCAGTACTTC
>TRBV20-1|few|TRBD1|TRBJ1-5
CSALTGGVGNQPQHF
TGCAGTGCTCTTACAGGGGGGGTCGGCAATCAGCCCCAGCATTTT
>TRBV4-3|once|NA|TRBJ2-4
CASSQGTGGNIQYF
TGCGCCAGCAGCCAAGGGACTGGGGGAAACATTCAGTACTTC
>TRBV7-3|NA|NA|TRBJ1-2
CASSLPGYYGYTF
TGTGCCAGCAGCTTACCAGGGTACTATGGCTACACCTTC
>TRBV20-1|NA|NA|TRBJ1-1
CSAPVQGMNTEAFF
TGCAGTGCCCCGGTTCAGGGGATGAACACTGAAGCTTTCTTT
>TRBV6-1|few|NA|TRBJ1-5
CASSDQGVPLNQPQHF
TGTGCCAGCAGTGACCAGGGAGTCCCTCTCAATCAGCCCCAGCATTTT
>TRBV12-3/TRBV12-4|once|NA|TRBJ1-1
CASSLFQGTEAFF
TGTGCCAGCAGTTTATTCCAGGGCACTGAAGCTTTCTTT
>TRBV7-2|NA|NA|TRBJ2-3
CASTPSPSTSTDTQYF
TGTGCCAGCACCCCCTCCCCCTCGACCAGCACAGATACGCAGTATTTT
>TRBV6-1|few|NA|TRBJ2-3
CASSLKRVADTQYF
TGTGCCAGCAGTCTAAAGCGAGTTGCAGATACGCAGTATTTT
>TRBV9|NA|NA|TRBJ2-2
CASSAELARELFF
TGTGCCAGCAGCGCCGAACTAGCCCGGGAGCTGTTTTTT
>TRBV7-2|few|TRBD1|TRBJ1-1
CASSPGTANTEAFF
TGTGCCAGCAGCCCAGGGACAGCTAACACTGAAGCTTTCTTT
>TRBV2|few|TRBD1|TRBJ1-1
CARSQGEGTEAFF
TGTGCCCGATCACAGGGGGAAGGCACTGAAGCTTTCTTT
>TRBV4-3|NA|NA|TRBJ2-7
CASSRDRMYEQYF
TGCGCCAGCAGTCGCGACAGAATGTACGAGCAGTACTTC
>TRBV19|few|TRBD1|TRBJ2-2
CASNLDRGFAGELFF
TGTGCCAGTAATTTGGACAGGGGGTTCGCCGGGGAGCTGTTTTTT
>TRBV10-2|NA|NA|TRBJ2-7
CASMAYTYEQYF
TGCGCCAGCATGGCCTACACCTACGAGCAGTACTTC
>TRBV20-1|few|TRBD2|TRBJ2-7
CSAPPGGGSHEQYF
TGCAGTGCTCCCCCGGGAGGAGGAAGCCACGAGCAGTACTTC
>TRBV6-1|NA|TRBD2|TRBJ2-2
CASGLAGGELFF
TGTGCCAGCGGACTAGCGGGCGGGGAGCTGTTTTTT
>TRBV6-2/TRBV6-3|NA|NA|TRBJ1-6
CASKQANSPLHF
TGTGCCAGCAAACAGGCTAATTCACCCCTCCACTTT
>TRBV6-2/TRBV6-3|NA|NA|TRBJ1-2
CASSDGGNYGYTF
TGTGCCAGCAGTGACGGGGGGAACTATGGCTACACCTTC
>TRBV7-2|few|NA|TRBJ1-2
CASSNRTANYGYTF
TGTGCCAGCAGCAACCGGACGGCCAACTATGGCTACACCTTC
>TRBV21-1|NA|NA|TRBJ1-6
CASSKRGSSGSPLHF
TGTGCCAGCAGCAAACGGGGCAGCTCCGGGTCACCCCTCCACTTT
>TRBV5-1|large|TRBD2|TRBJ2-3
CASSKGLALRSTDTQYF
TGCGCCAGCAGCAAGGGACTAGCGTTACGAAGCACAGATACGCAGTATTTT
>TRBV28|few|NA|TRBJ2-4
CASSSGRLLAKNIQYF
TGTGCCAGCAGTTCGGGGCGGTTGTTAGCCAAAAACATTCAGTACTTC
>TRBV27|few|NA|TRBJ1-1
CASSLSGVNTEAFF
TGTGCCAGCAGTTTATCAGGGGTAAACACTGAAGCTTTCTTT
>TRBV20-1|NA|NA|TRBJ1-1
CSARISGAVGTEAFF
TGCAGTGCCAGAATCTCAGGGGCGGTGGGCACTGAAGCTTTCTTT
>TRBV20-1|few|TRBD1|TRBJ2-2
CSARGQGRTGELFF
TGCAGTGCTAGGGGACAGGGTAGGACCGGGGAGCTGTTTTTT
>TRBV29-1|few|NA|TRBJ2-1
CSVEGNEQFF
TGCAGCGTTGAGGGGAATGAGCAGTTCTTC
>TRBV27|NA|TRBD1|TRBJ2-7
CASSLSTGGPYEQYF
TGTGCCAGCAGTTTATCGACAGGGGGCCCCTACGAGCAGTACTTC
>TRBV12-3/TRBV12-4|few|NA|TRBJ2-7
CASSLNLRGPYEQYF
TGTGCCAGCAGTCTCAACTTAAGAGGTCCCTACGAGCAGTACTTC